This TCR beta chain was recorded in a study of T cell clonality in common variable immunodeficiency. Study-wide results and limits: CVID subjects shared fewer TCRbeta clones than healthy controls did.

This clone was recorded many times. The antigen remains undetermined. Control and CVID samples contributed equal amounts of genomic DNA. Using immunoSEQ multiplex PCR, the repertoire was profiled, and TCRdb retains in-frame clones only, with some absent. The specimen has 52,000 or so clones, none found just once. The sequenced sample consisted of peripheral blood mononuclear cells. This sequence was found in a person aged 18 to 69 in good health.

The sequenced part of the CDR3 DNA is TGCAGTGCTAGAGATCCAGGGGGTACCTACAATGAG. Its protein product is CSARDPGGTYNE. The CDR3, in full, reads CSARDPGGTYNEQFF. V is TRBV20-1 and J is TRBJ2-1, with TRBD1 matching over 7 bases. The observed sequence ends 3 residues before the CDR3 terminus, with the missing tail filled in from the germline J gene. Germline V gene data show CDR1 as DFQATT and CDR2 as SNEGSKA (reference sequence). This CDR3 spans 15 amino acids. V was pared by 0 bases and J by 2 bases, with 4 bases of the junction left unmatched.